The 32 T cell receptor beta chains below all came from one sample that was sequenced in a study of Ad26.COV2.S vaccination and SARS-CoV-2 variants. Method: immunoSEQ multiplex PCR; TCRdb's copy keeps in-frame clones and lacks some. The sample holds 85,000 to 120,000 clones, 60% to 85% seen once. Sequenced material: peripheral blood, taken after recovery from COVID-19. The receptors were sampled from a human donor who had recovered from COVID-19.

V gene TRBV10-2 combines with J gene TRBJ1-6; 7 nucleotides line up with TRBD1. Germline trimming cut 7 bases from V and 7 bases from J; bases unmatched to any gene: 10. The germline CDR1 and CDR2 sequences are WSHSY and SAAADI. CDR3 size: 15 residues. CDR3 amino acids: CASTLLRDRNSPLHF. The CDR3 DNA sequence: TGCGCCAGCACCTTACTCCGGGACAGAAATTCACCCCTCCACTTT.

This rearrangement joins TRBV5-1 to TRBJ1-1; D gene unclear. Between the trimmed V and J ends, which lost 0 bases and 0 bases, there was a span of 15 bases. CDR1 and CDR2 from the germline V gene are SGHRS and YFSETQ. This CDR3 is built from 17 residues. CDR3 sequence reads: CASSLAPGLTMNTEAFF. The DNA of the CDR3 is TGCGCCAGCAGCTTGGCCCCGGGCTTGACAATGAACACTGAAGCTTTCTTT.

V gene TRBV2 combines with J gene TRBJ1-2, with D possibly matching TRBD1 (6 bases). Looked up from germline, CDR1 is SNHLY and CDR2 is FYNNEI. This CDR3 contains 14 residues. V lost 5 bases and J lost 8, with 18 bases in between. CDR3: CASSTPGTRQGYTF. In DNA, the CDR3 is TGTGCCAGCAGTACCCCCGGGACACGGCAGGGCTACACCTTC.

The rearrangement joins TRBV5-6 to TRBJ1-2; unclear D gene. The CDR3 consists of 11 residues. Germline assignment: CDR1 SGHDT and CDR2 YYEEEE. V was cut by 4 bases and J by 8 bases, with 9 bases left in between. Here the CDR3 DNA reads TGTGCCAGCAGCCGGGGAGAAGGCTACACCTTC. Its translation is CASSRGEGYTF.

This clone was detected only once. This chain connects TRBV6-2 or TRBV6-3 to TRBJ2-1; no reliable D call. The V gene lost 2 bases and the J gene lost 0 bases, with 8 bases spanning the gap. Germline V gene sequence: CDR1 MNHEY, CDR2 SVGEGT. This CDR3 has 15 amino acids. The CDR3 DNA reads TGTGCCAGCAGTTACGGCGTCCCCTCCTACAATGAGCAGTTCTTC. Its translation: CASSYGVPSYNEQFF.

The V gene is TRBV2, the J gene TRBJ2-1; TRBD1 matches 9 bases. This CDR3 comprises 16 residues. Germline V CDR1 and CDR2: SNHLY, FYNNEI. The ends lost 4 bases at V and 0 bases at J; junction bases unmatched: 4. CDR3 nucleotide sequence: TGTGCCAGCAGTGCGTCGACAGGGGGCTCCTACAATGAGCAGTTCTTC. Translated, it gives CASSASTGGSYNEQFF.

The chain combines TRBV6-2 or TRBV6-3 with TRBJ2-3, with D uncertain. The germline CDR1 and CDR2 sequences are MNHEY and SVGEGT. The V gene lost 2 bases and the J gene lost 2 bases, with 8 bases spanning the gap. This CDR3 is built from 14 residues. The CDR3 DNA sequence: TGTGCCAGCAGTTACGGCCGACACACAGATACGCAGTATTTT. This translates into CASSYGRHTDTQYF.

The chain recombines TRBV27 with TRBJ2-6, with D perhaps assigned TRBD1 or TRBD2 (5 bases each). Trimming removed 7 bases at V and 2 bases at J, with 12 bases between. The CDR3 extends over 15 amino acids. In germline, CDR1 is MNHEY, CDR2 SMNVEV (reference sequence). The CDR3: CASTFWGTGANVLTF. The CDR3 DNA is TGTGCCAGCACTTTCTGGGGGACTGGGGCCAACGTCCTGACTTTC.

This chain links TRBV7-9 with TRBJ2-2, with 8 nucleotides matching TRBD2. The CDR3 length is 19 residues. CDR1 and CDR2 (germline): SEHNR, FQNEAQ (reference sequence). Trimming cost V 7 bases and J 6 bases; bases outside gene matches: 22. CDR3 DNA: TGTGCCAGCACCCTAGGATCCCTAGCGGGTCAACTGGAGGCCGGGGAGCTGTTTTTT. Amino acids: CASTLGSLAGQLEAGELFF.

This clone was seen a few times. This chain joins TRBV3-1 (or the pseudogene TRBV3-2) and TRBJ1-6, with TRBD1 as a possible D gene (5 bases). Deletions cut 3 bases from V and 7 bases from J, with 13 bases between. The CDR3 runs to 15 residues. Germline CDR1 LGHDT, CDR2 YNNKEL (reference sequence). CDR3 nucleotide sequence: TGTGCCAGCAGCCACCCGGGACGGAGGAATTCACCCCTCCACTTT. It is translated as CASSHPGRRNSPLHF.

The gene calls are TRBV20-1 and TRBJ2-1; D remains ambiguous. The CDR3 runs to 10 residues. Trimming took 6 bases from V and 5 from J, leaving 5 bases between them. The germline CDR1 and CDR2 sequences are DFQATT and SNEGSKA (reference sequence). The CDR3 protein is CSARNNEQFF. The CDR3 DNA is TGCAGTGCCCGCAACAATGAGCAGTTCTTC.

The chain employs TRBV18 and TRBJ2-5; D not certain. The CDR3 length is 14 residues. CDR1 is KGHSH, CDR2 LQKENI, per germline. The V end was cut by 3 bases, the J end by 5 bases, with 13 bases between. For the CDR3, the DNA is TGTGCCAGCTCACCGAAACGGACCGGGGAGACCCAGTACTTC. Residues: CASSPKRTGETQYF.

The rearrangement uses TRBV2 and TRBJ1-4, with TRBD1 matching over 9 bases. The V gene end was trimmed by 0 bases and the J gene end by 7 bases; junction bases not matched to a gene: 6. CDR1 is SNHLY and CDR2 is FYNNEI in the germline V gene. This CDR3 comprises 16 residues. CDR3 nucleotide sequence: TGTGCCAGCAGTGAAGCGACAGGGGGTGGAGGTGAAAAACTGTTTTTT. Its protein product is CASSEATGGGGEKLFF.

The chain is built from TRBV10-3 and TRBJ2-2; D is tentatively TRBD1 or TRBD2 (5 bases each). The CDR3 length is 14 residues. Trimming removed 4 bases at V and 6 bases at J, with 12 bases between. Per germline, CDR1 ENHRY and CDR2 SYGVKD. The CDR3 here is CAISGKGTAGELFF. The CDR3 coding sequence is TGTGCCATCAGTGGGAAGGGGACGGCCGGGGAGCTGTTTTTT.

The chain is built from TRBV19 and TRBJ2-2; TRBD1 matches 7 bases. The J segment lost 7 bases and the V segment lost 8 bases, leaving 22 bases of the junction unmatched. Germline values: CDR1 LNHDA, CDR2 SQIVND (reference sequence). The CDR3 is 18 amino acids. The CDR3 nucleotides read TGTGCCAGTTCTCACTTTACCGCGGACAGGTGTCTTTTCGGGGAGCTGTTTTTT. Translating it yields CASSHFTADRCLFGELFF.

The chain is built from TRBV30 and TRBJ1-1; D gene unclear. The CDR3 length is 12 residues. Germline-derived CDR1 and CDR2 are GTSNPN and SVGIG (reference sequence). V was clipped by 1 base and J by 6 bases, with 9 bases between them. The CDR3 DNA follows: TGTGCCTGGAGTGATCTGCGGCCTGAAGCTTTCTTT. As protein: CAWSDLRPEAFF.

V usage is TRBV7-9 and J usage is TRBJ1-4; unclear D gene. The CDR3 sequence is 14 residues long. CDR1 is SEHNR, CDR2 FQNEAQ, per germline (reference sequence). The V end was cut by 6 bases, the J end by 8 bases, with 16 bases between. CDR3 coding DNA: TGTGCCAGCAGTCTTTGGGGTGACGGGGAAAAACTGTTTTTT. The encoded protein is CASSLWGDGEKLFF.

V and J are TRBV7-9 and TRBJ1-2; 7 bases line up with TRBD1. Germline CDR1 reads SEHNR; CDR2 reads FQNEAQ (reference sequence). After removal of 4 bases from V and 0 bases from J, the junction contained 11 bases not matched to a gene. The CDR3 covers 17 residues. The CDR3 coding sequence is TGTGCCAGCAGCTCGAGACAGGGCCCGGCGGCTAACTATGGCTACACCTTC. As protein: CASSSRQGPAANYGYTF.

The chain couples TRBV7-9 to TRBJ1-4; D call uncertain. Trimming left V 6 bases short and J 0 bases short, with 14 bases between. Germline V CDR1 and CDR2: SEHNR, FQNEAQ (reference sequence). The CDR3 runs 16 residues. The CDR3 region is CASRSLGESTNEKLFF. Here the CDR3 DNA reads TGTGCCAGCAGATCACTGGGCGAATCAACTAATGAAAAACTGTTTTTT.

V is TRBV24-1 and J is TRBJ2-2, with 8 bases fitting TRBD1. Germline loops: CDR1 KGHDR, CDR2 SFDVKD. The CDR3 is made up of 13 amino acids. The V and J ends lost 4 bases and 7 bases, in that order; junction bases with no gene match: 1. In DNA, the CDR3 is TGTGCCACCAGTGACAGGGGGCACGGGGAGCTGTTTTTT. Amino acid sequence: CATSDRGHGELFF.

The chain combines TRBV5-6 with TRBJ2-3, with 12 nucleotides matching TRBD1. Trimming cost V 4 bases and J 4 bases; bases outside gene matches: 7. This CDR3 is built from 16 residues. Germline loops: CDR1 SGHDT, CDR2 YYEEEE. The CDR3 sequence: CASSRRDRGRSDTQYF. DNA of the CDR3: TGTGCCAGCAGCAGGAGGGACAGGGGGCGGTCAGATACGCAGTATTTT.

The chain links TRBV11-2 to TRBJ2-2, with 7 bases matching TRBD2. Germline V gene data show CDR1 as SGHAT and CDR2 as FQNNGV. This CDR3 has 16 amino acids. Unmatched junction bases numbered 6, after V lost 5 bases and J lost 0 bases. Here the CDR3 DNA reads TGTGCCAGCAGCCCCAGCGGGACCGCGAACACCGGGGAGCTGTTTTTT. It is translated as CASSPSGTANTGELFF. The entire variable domain, with the rest obtained from reference TRBV11-2 and TRBJ2-2, is as follows: EAGVAQSPRYKIIEKRQSVAFWCNPISGHATLYWYQQILGQGPKLLIQFQNNGVVDDSQLPKDRFSAERLKGVDSTLKIQPAKLEDSAVYLCASSPSGTANTGELFFGEGSRLTVL.

The chain uses TRBV5-1 and TRBJ1-4, with D hard to call. CDR1 and CDR2 (germline): SGHRS, YFSETQ. Trimming removed 4 bases at V and 1 base at J, with 14 bases between. This CDR3 comprises 16 residues. The CDR3: CASSLNPDGTNEKLFF. DNA of the CDR3: TGCGCCAGCAGCCTCAACCCTGACGGAACTAATGAAAAACTGTTTTTT.

In this sample, this clone turned up a few times. The chain links TRBV12-5 to TRBJ1-5; D gene uncertain. The V end was cut by 3 bases, the J end by 4 bases, with 7 bases between. The CDR3 is 13 residues long. Per germline, CDR1 LGHNT and CDR2 FRNRAP. CDR3 sequence reads: CASGFSPNQPQHF. As DNA, the CDR3 is TGTGCTAGTGGTTTTAGTCCTAATCAGCCCCAGCATTTT.

Ten or more counts support this clone. The chain links TRBV18 to TRBJ1-1, with 8 bases aligning to TRBD1. V was clipped by 4 bases and J by 8 bases; unmatched bases: 3. The length of the CDR3 is 12 residues. Germline CDR1 reads KGHSH; CDR2 reads LQKENI. This chain's CDR3 is CASSRGQGEAFF. As DNA, the CDR3 is TGTGCCAGCTCACGTGGACAGGGAGAAGCTTTCTTT. The full variable domain, its missing parts supplied by reference TRBV18 and TRBJ1-1, is NAGVMQNPRHLVRRRGQEARLRCSPMKGHSHVYWYRQLPEEGLKFMVYLQKENIIDESGMPKERFSAEFPKEGPSILRIQQVVRGDSAAYFCASSRGQGEAFFGQGTRLTVV.

In this sample, this clone turned up a few times. Relative to the germline gene, one junction end is altered; a read error may explain this. The gene calls are TRBV2 and TRBJ1-1; D uncertain. CDR1 is SNHLY, CDR2 FYNNEI, per germline. The CDR3 is made up of 9 amino acids. The chain's CDR3 is CASSEALNF. For the CDR3, the DNA is TGTGCCAGCAGTGAAGCGCTGAACTTT. Complete variable domain (other parts from reference TRBV2 and TRBJ1-1): EPEVTQTPSHQVTQMGQEVILRCVPISNHLYFYWYRQILGQKVEFLVSFYNNEISEKSEIFDDQFSVERPDGSNFTLKIRSTKLEDSAMYFCASSEALNFGQGTRLTVV.

The V gene is TRBV2, the J gene TRBJ1-2; TRBD1 matches at 7 bases. The CDR3 is 15 residues long. V lost 4 bases and J lost 5; bases outside the gene matches: 10. Germline lookup yields CDR1 SNHLY and CDR2 FYNNEI. The CDR3 region has the DNA TGTGCCAGCAGTGGGGGACAGCGAGTAATATATGGCTACACCTTC. It encodes CASSGGQRVIYGYTF.

CDR3 nucleotide sequence: TGTGCCAGCAGTCGGGGCGGGGAAGGGGAAAAACTGTTTTTT. Encoded protein: CASSRGGEGEKLFF. This chain uses TRBV7-9 with TRBJ1-4, with TRBD1 as a possible D gene (5 bases). This CDR3 is built from 14 residues. Trimming left V 6 bases short and J 8 bases short, with 16 bases between. Germline values: CDR1 SEHNR, CDR2 FQNEAQ (reference sequence).

CDR3 protein: CASSRQDSGANVLTF. The CDR3 nucleotides read TGTGCCAGCAGTAGACAGGACTCTGGGGCCAACGTCCTGACTTTC. The gene calls are TRBV2 and TRBJ2-6; D may be TRBD1 (6 bases). Trimming removed 5 bases from V and 0 bases from J, with 8 bases in between. Germline lookup yields CDR1 SNHLY and CDR2 FYNNEI. The CDR3 contains 15 residues.

The chain joins TRBV5-1 to TRBJ1-1; a weak D match, TRBD1 (6 bases). V dropped 0 bases and J dropped 7 bases, with 13 bases sitting between them. The CDR3 has 14 residues. Per germline, CDR1 SGHRS and CDR2 YFSETQ. CDR3 bases: TGCGCCAGCAGCTTGGAACAGGGCGTGGGTGAAGCTTTCTTT. Amino acid sequence: CASSLEQGVGEAFF.

This chain joins TRBV21-1 and TRBJ1-2; the DNA was not compared with TRBD1, the D call given in the table. TRBV21-1 has pseudogene status. The CDR3 consists of 15 residues. CDR3 in amino acids: CASSLPGQGYYGYTF. DNA for the CDR3: TGTGCCAGCTCCCTACCGGGACAGGGGTACTATGGCTACACCTTC.

As concerns this clone: Other DNA sequences within the sample encode an identical CDR3. The genes are TRBV7-2 and TRBJ2-7; 8 nucleotides line up with TRBD1. CDR1 SGHTA and CDR2 FQGNSA come from the germline V gene. Trimming removed 1 base from V and 2 bases from J; junction bases left unmatched: 1. The CDR3 loop spans 14 amino acids. This chain's CDR3 is CASSLVQGAYEQYF. In nucleotides, the CDR3 is TGTGCCAGCAGCTTAGTACAGGGGGCCTACGAGCAGTACTTC.